Listed here are 27 T cell receptor beta chains from one sample, sequenced in a study of metastatic and nonmetastatic thyroid tumors. Using MiXCR, TCRdb re-called clones from the PCR reads. The table has 7,500 to 10,000 clones, around 28% seen once. Prior to thyroid surgery, none of the patients had received any treatment. Sequenced: adjacent normal tissue. All receptors derive from a female donor with papillary thyroid cancer or a benign thyroid nodule (not recorded which). Some clones in this sample may be carry-over from other donors' samples.

By sample fraction, this clone is medium-sized (0.01 to 0.1%). V usage is TRBV10-3 and J usage is TRBJ2-1, with D possibly matching TRBD1 (6 bases). This CDR3 has 15 amino acids. V lost 0 bases, J lost 5 bases, and 11 bases lay in between. Germline lookup yields CDR1 ENHRY and CDR2 SYGVKD. CDR3 sequence (DNA): TGTGCCATCAGTGAGTCGGGGGCTAGAAACAATGAGCAGTTCTTC. Translation: CAISESGARNNEQFF.

Worth noting for this clone: No conserved phenylalanine or tryptophan ends this CDR3, so it is likely a read error. The J gene is TRBJ1-1, the V gene TRBV20-1; maybe TRBD1 (6 bases). The CDR3 has 13 residues. CDR1 is DFQATT, CDR2 SNEGSKA, per germline (reference sequence). Trimming left V 7 bases short and J 2 bases short, with 14 bases between. The CDR3 sequence: CSDSQGPNTEAFL. CDR3 nucleotides: TGCAGTGATAGTCAGGGGCCAAACACTGAAGCTTTCCTT.

The chain uses TRBV11-3 and TRBJ1-2; TRBD1 is a possible D gene (6 bases). The CDR3 sequence is 16 residues long. Germline CDR1 SGHNT, CDR2 YENEEA. V lost 5 bases and J 8 bases, leaving 24 bases between the germline ends. Written as DNA, the CDR3 is TGTGCCAGCAGCCCAGGAGGGGGTAGGACCTTCCTCGGCTACACCTTC. This sequence encodes CASSPGGGRTFLGYTF.

The sample holds many counts of this clone. This is likely a read error, given that the CDR3 carries no conserved phenylalanine or tryptophan at its end. The DNA is omitted, as the CDR3 cannot be located on it reliably, and the CDR3 follows TCRdb's listing. The V and J genes are TRBV5-1 and TRBJ2-6. The germline gives CDR1 SGHRS, CDR2 YFSETQ. Termini included, the CDR3 measures 8 amino acids. The CDR3 region is CASSLGTI.

Comment on this clone: At one boundary the junction diverges from the germline segment, which might be a read error. The chain employs TRBV9 and TRBJ1-2; maybe TRBD1 (6 bases). Germline-derived CDR1 and CDR2 are SGDLS and YYNGEE. CDR3 size: 13 residues. The CDR3 sequence is CAGSAQGRVGYTF. CDR3 coding DNA: TGTGCCGGCAGCGCCCAGGGGAGGGTCGGCTACACCTTC. The full variable domain, its missing parts supplied by reference TRBV9 and TRBJ1-2, is DSGVTQTPKHLITATGQRVTLRCSPRSGDLSVYWYQQSLDQGLQFLIQYYNGEERAKGNILERFSAQQFPDLHSELNLSSLELGDSALYFCAGSAQGRVGYTFGSGTRLTVV.

This clone was detected a few times. The chain joins TRBV7-8 to TRBJ1-2, with a weak D call TRBD1 (6 bases). Germline V CDR1 and CDR2: SGHVS, FQNEAQ. V lost 9 bases and J lost 2, with 16 bases in between. This CDR3 is 14 amino acids long. CDR3 sequence: CASALGHKNYGYTF. The CDR3 DNA sequence: TGTGCCAGTGCACTGGGACACAAGAACTATGGCTACACCTTC.

This clone was counted a single time. V and J are TRBV2 and TRBJ1-1, with D uncertain. CDR3 length: 13 residues. Trimming shortened V by 2 bases and J by 4 bases, and 8 bases separated the two germline ends. From germline, CDR1 is SNHLY and CDR2 FYNNEI. CDR3 protein: CASSENLLTEAFF. The CDR3 DNA reads TGTGCCAGCAGTGAAAACCTCCTCACTGAAGCTTTCTTT.

This chain uses TRBV12-3 or TRBV12-4 with TRBJ1-1; no reliable D call. Trimming pared 3 bases from V and 2 bases from J, leaving 13 bases between. CDR3 length equals 15 residues. CDR3 nucleotide sequence: TGTGCCAGCAGTTTCGGAGGTTCTTTTAACACTGAAGCTTTCTTT. As protein: CASSFGGSFNTEAFF.

This clone is classed as medium-sized. The V call is TRBV6-1, the J call TRBJ2-7; TRBD1 matches at 10 bases. J was trimmed by 3 bases and V by 4 bases; bases with no gene match: 6. The length of the CDR3 is 15 residues. CDR1 is MNHNS, CDR2 SASEGT, per germline. The CDR3 region is CASSAKGTGVYEQYF. The CDR3 DNA reads as TGTGCCAGCAGTGCTAAAGGGACAGGGGTCTACGAGCAGTACTTC.

The rearrangement links TRBV9 to TRBJ2-3, with D perhaps TRBD2 (5 bases). The CDR3 extends over 15 amino acids. The V gene lost 0 bases and the J gene lost 4 bases, with 12 bases spanning the gap. Germline CDR1 is SGDLS and CDR2 is YYNGEE. The DNA for the CDR3 is TGTGCCAGCAGCGTAGTCTGGGAGCCCGCAGATACGCAGTATTTT. Its protein product is CASSVVWEPADTQYF.

This clone appeared a few times. The chain is built from TRBV24-1 and TRBJ2-1; 11 bases are shared with TRBD2. Germline V gives CDR1 KGHDR, CDR2 SFDVKD. The trim removed 5 bases at V and 9 bases at J, leaving 11 bases unmatched. The CDR3 length is 16 residues. CDR3: CATSGATSGKGPEQFF. The CDR3 bases are TGTGCCACCAGTGGTGCGACTAGCGGGAAAGGGCCTGAGCAGTTCTTC.

Regarding this clone: Sequence at one end of the junction differs from germline and may be a read error. CDR3 region: CSARDFGYTF. CDR3 DNA: TGCAGTGCTCGAGATTTTGGCTACACCTTC. The chain has TRBV20-1 and TRBJ1-2; D gene ambiguous. Germline CDR1 DFQATT, CDR2 SNEGSKA (reference sequence). This CDR3 has 10 residues.

Concerning this clone itself: A much larger clone sits a single nucleotide away, making a read error possible. This sample also contains other DNA sequences that code for the same CDR3. The gene calls are TRBV4-1 and TRBJ2-1; 10 bases match TRBD2. This CDR3 comprises 16 residues. Germline values: CDR1 MGHRA, CDR2 YSYEKL. Trimming removed 2 bases from V and 7 bases from J; junction bases left unmatched: 8. This CDR3 is CASSQTSGRAGNEQFF. Written as DNA, the CDR3 is TGCGCCAGCAGCCAAACGAGCGGGAGGGCCGGTAATGAGCAGTTCTTC.

V gene TRBV9 combines with J gene TRBJ1-2, with TRBD1 matching 7 bases. Germline values: CDR1 SGDLS, CDR2 YYNGEE. This CDR3 contains 14 residues. Trimming cost V 3 bases and J 8 bases; bases outside gene matches: 10. The DNA of the CDR3 is TGTGCCAGCAGCGCCCGGGACAGTTCTTGGGGCTACACCTTC. Protein product: CASSARDSSWGYTF.

This clone was picked up many times. This chain connects TRBV11-3 to TRBJ2-5; 8 bases line up with TRBD1. The junction had 4 bases not matched to a gene; V was cut back by 3 bases and J by 7 bases. Germline V gene data show CDR1 as SGHNT and CDR2 as YENEEA. The CDR3 spans 13 residues. The CDR3, as DNA: TGTGCCAGCAGCTTGGCAGGGGGCTCGACCCAGTACTTC. Translation gives CASSLAGGSTQYF.

By sample share, this clone is medium-sized (0.01 to 0.1%). CDR3 sequence: CASSERTGGLQPQHF. Written as DNA, the CDR3 is TGCGCCAGCAGTGAGAGGACAGGGGGCCTTCAGCCCCAGCATTTT. The rearrangement links TRBV10-2 to TRBJ1-5; 11 nucleotides agree with TRBD1. Germline values: CDR1 WSHSY, CDR2 SAAADI. The CDR3 sequence is 15 residues long. V trimming: 2 bases; J trimming: 6 bases; junction bases outside the gene matches: 3.

At least ten counts were recorded for this clone. The chain recombines TRBV9 with TRBJ1-1, with D unclear. The length of the CDR3 is 13 residues. Trimming stripped 0 bases from V and 3 bases from J, with 6 bases between. The germline CDR1 and CDR2 sequences are SGDLS and YYNGEE. In DNA, the CDR3 is TGTGCCAGCAGCGTAGGGGGATACACTGAAGCTTTCTTT. Its translation: CASSVGGYTEAFF.

This clone has more than one count but fewer than ten. The junction does not match germline at one end; this may be a read error. The chain combines TRBV6-1 with TRBJ2-5, with D perhaps matching TRBD2 (7 bases). The CDR3 totals 14 residues. The V gene's germline CDR1 is MNHNS and CDR2 SASEGT. The CDR3 reads CASTQRGAQETRYF. The CDR3 nucleotides read TGTGCCAGCACTCAACGGGGGGCACAAGAGACCCGGTACTTC.

This clone appeared many times. The chain carries TRBV14 and TRBJ2-7; D ambiguous. The CDR3 runs to 15 residues. Germline lookup yields CDR1 SGHDN and CDR2 FVKESK. V was trimmed by 2 bases and J by 3 bases, leaving 14 bases between them. The CDR3 here is CASSQFPAMNYEQYF. DNA for the CDR3: TGTGCCAGCAGCCAATTCCCGGCCATGAACTACGAGCAGTACTTC.

The chain is built from TRBV6-2 or TRBV6-3 and TRBJ1-1; a possible D gene is TRBD1 (5 bases). CDR1 MNHEY and CDR2 SVGEGT come from the germline V gene. V lost 0 bases and J lost 5, with 10 bases in between. This CDR3 has 14 amino acids. The CDR3 DNA is TGTGCCAGCAGTTACTCGACTGGGGGGACTGAAGCTTTCTTT. Translating gives CASSYSTGGTEAFF.

This clone occurred a few times. At one end the junction does not follow the germline gene, possibly because of a read error. The V call is TRBV10-3, the J call TRBJ2-7; possible D gene TRBD1, 5 bases. Germline CDR1 ENHRY, CDR2 SYGVKD. The CDR3 is made up of 15 amino acids. CDR3 sequence: CAISSNTGILNDQYF. In nucleotides, the CDR3 is TGTGCCATCAGTTCCAATACAGGTATACTGAACGATCAGTACTTC.

The V call is TRBV28, the J call TRBJ1-5; perhaps TRBD1 as D (5 bases). CDR1 and CDR2 (germline): MDHEN, SYDVKM. V was shortened by 4 bases and J by 5 bases, with 9 bases between the two germline ends. This CDR3 is built from 13 residues. The CDR3 region has the DNA TGTGCCAGCAGTTCCCAGGGAGATCAGCCCCAGCATTTT. This codes for CASSSQGDQPQHF.

This rearrangement joins TRBV11-1 to TRBJ2-1; 10 nucleotides match TRBD1. J was trimmed by 3 bases and V by 5 bases; bases with no gene match: 4. The CDR3 runs 15 residues. The germline gives CDR1 SGHAT, CDR2 FQDESV (reference sequence). DNA for the CDR3: TGTGCCAGCAGCCTAAGGACAGGGGGCTACAATGAGCAGTTCTTC. It yields the protein CASSLRTGGYNEQFF. Using reference TRBV11-1 and TRBJ2-1 for the parts outside the CDR3, the full variable domain is EAEVAQSPRYKITEKSQAVAFWCDPISGHATLYWYRQILGQGPELLVQFQDESVVDDSQLPKDRFSAERLKGVDSTLKIQPAELGDSAMYLCASSLRTGGYNEQFFGPGTRLTVL.

The chain combines TRBV3-1 with TRBJ1-6; D not resolved. Per the germline V gene, CDR1 is LGHDT and CDR2 is YNNKEL (reference sequence). V was pared by 3 bases and J by 9 bases, with 12 bases between. This CDR3 region has 14 residues. The CDR3: CASSQLTSGSPLHF. The CDR3 nucleotides are TGTGCCAGCAGCCAGCTGACCTCCGGTTCACCCCTCCACTTT.

J is TRBJ2-7 and V is TRBV5-1; D ambiguous. Germline values: CDR1 SGHRS, CDR2 YFSETQ. This CDR3 is 15 amino acids long. Trimming shortened V by 0 bases and J by 0 bases, and 10 bases separated the two germline ends. The CDR3 nucleotides read TGCGCCAGCAGCTTGGGGTTAGGCAGCTCCTACGAGCAGTACTTC. Translation gives CASSLGLGSSYEQYF.

This chain uses TRBV20-1 with TRBJ2-5; 10 bases match TRBD1. Germline lookup yields CDR1 DFQATT and CDR2 SNEGSKA (reference sequence). The CDR3 length is 14 residues. The junction had 11 bases not matched to a gene; V was cut back by 1 base and J by 12 bases. Here the CDR3 reads CSARGTGGGENEYF. The CDR3, as DNA: TGCAGTGCTAGAGGGACAGGGGGGGGAGAGAACGAGTACTTC.

This clone was observed a handful of times. The chain carries TRBV12-3 or TRBV12-4 and TRBJ2-1; 9 bases align to TRBD1. The J segment lost 9 bases and the V segment lost 7 bases, leaving 10 bases of the junction unmatched. This CDR3 is 14 amino acids long. The CDR3 here is CASTPGTGSGEQFF. CDR3 bases: TGTGCCAGCACCCCCGGGACAGGGTCGGGTGAGCAGTTCTTC.